This T cell receptor beta chain was obtained from a study of beta chain features in type 1 diabetes (dated by TCRdb to 2016 to 2019). In the study overall: Mean age, gender distribution, total cell number and subset yield were not different between patients and healthy donors. A total of 107,917,701 sorted cells were examined across all samples, and the number of cells per subset was strongly correlated with RNA yield. The study compared TCRB repertoires of sorted circulating CD4+ T cell subsets between recently diagnosed type 1 diabetes patients and matched healthy donors. Regulatory and stem cell-like memory subsets were obtained from only 8 patients and about 8 healthy donors, while naive and central memory subsets were obtained from all 28 donors. On the study overall, not on this receptor specifically: PCR may preferentially amplify shorter templates, but because patient and control samples were amplified and corrected together, any resulting skew would affect both groups equally. Fewer insertions and more nucleotide deletions at VDJ recombination sites were observed in patients with type 1 diabetes, implying thymic rearrangement abnormalities. The naive, central memory and regulatory TCRB repertoires appeared to resemble one another more closely among patients than among healthy donors. HLA sub-analyses involved small numbers of individuals, so any influence of HLA type on TCRB rearrangement remained unresolved. In all four CD4+ subsets, TCRB CDR3 length was moderately but significantly shorter in type 1 diabetes patients. Because cDNA was sequenced instead of genomic DNA, highly expressing activated cells could be over-represented, though the groups showed no difference in activation or CD3 levels.

Each donor gave one peripheral blood draw, roughly 110 mL on average, collected into heparinised tubes. Using a panel that included CD45RO, CCR7, CD25, CD127, CD95 and CD27, naive, central memory, regulatory and stem cell-like memory CD4+ T cells were sorted on a BD FACSAria II. Every sorted population had a purity above 95%. PBMCs were isolated immediately by Lymphoprep density gradient centrifugation and stained directly without culture. To minimize batch effects, samples were stained and sorted in pairs, one healthy donor with one patient per experiment. The entire amount of isolated RNA was reverse transcribed using the High Capacity cDNA Reverse Transcription Kit, so the sequenced TCRB transcripts were expressed ones. Deep immunoSEQ sequencing was performed on naive, central memory and regulatory T cell samples, with an average of roughly 3.5 million total reads per sample. Sorted cells were lysed in RLT buffer and RNA was extracted with DNase-treated RNeasy Micro or Mini kits, depending on cell number. Each cell subset was processed separately to prevent cross-contamination, with patient and healthy donor samples processed together. The immunoSEQ multiplex PCR was used to amplify TCRB sequences from cDNA, yielding 87-bp fragments that span the CDR3 region. Sequencing of the amplicons was performed on the Illumina HiSeq platform. Per the authors' processing: PCR bias was computationally corrected using synthetic template baselines, reads within Hamming distance 2 were collapsed, and singletons that could not be merged were discarded. Reads were aligned to IMGT to assign V, D and J genes, CDR3 length, and insertions or deletions at six rearrangement sites. Within each subset, clonotype counts were normalized to the number of sorted cells before true diversity and Gini coefficients were calculated with the tcR R package. The overlap coefficient, calculated on TCRB nucleotide sequences, was used to quantify repertoire sharing. Out-of-frame TCRB sequences from naive cells were analyzed to stand in for the pre-selection repertoire. TCRdb provides this immuneACCESS table in a form limited to in-frame rearrangements. Some clones are lacking; in checked studies, under half of them reflect an unresolved V gene, and why the rest are absent is not known. V and J calls and clone size are copied from that table; D and trimming were computed from the DNA. The sample records about 260,000 clones, around 25% of which are singletons. Together, the top ten hold approximately 0.011% of the sample.

Unmatched junction bases come to 1, with V trimmed by 0 bases and J by 5 bases. Spanning cysteine to phenylalanine, the CDR3 consists of 14 amino acids. The CDR3 DNA has 42 bases and is translated from base 1. Looking up the germline V gene yields CDR1 SGHRS and CDR2 YFSETQ. This clone was found a few times. The target of this receptor is not known. Base qualities are not recorded, but no much larger clone differs from it by a single base. The clonotype comes from a woman in her 30s with type 1 diabetes. Sequencing input: naive CD4+ T cells from blood. This specimen's cell subset or site label, per the study, means: true naive CD4+ T cells. In this chain, TRBV5-1 is recombined with TRBJ2-5; 10 middle bases align to TRBD2. The DNA is TGCGCCAGCAGCTTGGGGACTAGCGGTGAGACCCAGTACTTC. The resulting protein is CASSLGTSGETQYF.